This paragraph reports one T cell receptor beta chain. What it binds is not known. The CDR3 sequence is 15 residues long. CDR1 SGHTA and CDR2 FQGNSA come from the germline V gene. Trimming took 2 bases from V and 5 from J, leaving 13 bases between them. These data belong to a study of T-cell memory formation after mild COVID-19. The overall study: TCR clustering was largely donor specific. Study results and caveats: A second wave of clones peaked on day 37, and their SARS-CoV-2 specificity went unconfirmed.

Sample barcodes and UMIs were carried by the TCR alpha and TCR beta cDNA libraries that 5'RACE generated with constant-segment primers. Each CDR3 protein is one row after TCRdb ran MiXCR on the 5' RACE reads. The sample includes more than 75,000 distinct CDR3 sequences, roughly 23% of them seen just once. The sequencing input was PBMCs or a T cell subset sorted from them (not recorded which). The sequence was obtained from a man between 18 and 29 years old who had mild COVID-19 (a few samples of this study predate the infection). Cell type and time point are not known. V is TRBV7-2 and J is TRBJ2-4; D gene ambiguous. CDR3 in amino acids: CASSLFVGFQNIQYF. DNA for the CDR3: TGTGCCAGCAGCTTATTTGTGGGGTTTCAAAACATTCAGTACTTC.